This T cell receptor (beta chain) was found in a study of shared clonotypes between healthy human individuals (dated by TCRdb to 2018 to 2021). Context from the whole study: The cohort included three men and a couple of women between 18 and 49 years of age. For each donor, CD4 naive and CD4 memory were each given three plates, CD8 naive was given two plates, and CD8 memory was given one plate. To estimate repertoire size and how much clonotypes are shared between individuals, the study performed deep sequencing of blood TCR repertoires from a few healthy adults. Different laboratories and diverse techniques were used to prepare libraries and sequence TCR repertoires, to increase sequencing depth and limit assay-specific biases. Leukapheresis yielded between about 0.9 and 9 billion PBMCs per donor.

Using the deep immunoSEQ assay, multiplex PCR amplified TCR CDR3 regions from genomic DNA. Genomic DNA extracted from each cell subset was distributed evenly over all wells of several immunoSEQ 96-well plates, and each plate served as one replicate. For sorted subsets, approximately 210 ng genomic DNA, equal to 25,000 to 35,000 T cell genomes, was loaded into each replicate PCR. Purified libraries were measured with a Qubit 3.0 fluorometer, size-checked on a Bioanalyzer 2100, and measured again with the KAPA Library Quantification kit. Each immunoSEQ 96-well plate was sequenced on its own single-read 150-cycle Illumina NextSeq 550 flow cell. The study's own analysis went as follows. Because the immunoSEQ output included only junctional sequences and no quality scores, the filtering could not be the same as the filtering used for full-length reads. To assign V/J genes and CDR3, sequences were annotated against IMGT germline references using PyIR, a Python wrapper for IgBLAST v1.9. Reads with weak V/J assignments (E-value above 1e-6), missing CDR3, stop codons, out-of-frame junctions, or ambiguous translated residues were removed. V3J clonotypes were defined by identical inferred V gene, J gene, and CDR3 amino acid sequence. Percentage overlap between repertoires was computed as shared unique clonotypes divided by the size of the smaller repertoire. Richness of each repertoire was evaluated using RTK rarefaction, the Chao1 estimator, and Recon v2.1 estimates of unobserved clonotypes. Generation probabilities for all TCRbeta clonotypes obtained by the gDNA method from several donors were computed using OLGA. As stored in TCRdb, this immuneACCESS dataset retains in-frame rearrangements with V and J assigned. A fraction of the clones does not appear; measured against another copy, unresolved V genes explain less than half of the discrepancy, and the remainder lacks a known reason. V and J calls and clone size are copied from that table; D and trimming were computed from the DNA. This sample is represented by a few million clones; approximately 96% of them were singletons. The top ten clones comprise approximately 0.13% of the sample.

About this clone: This clone's antigen is unknown. One base away there is no much larger clone; base qualities are not given.

CDR3 length: 13 amino acids, cysteine to phenylalanine. The sequence is cut down to CDR3 DNA, 39 bases in frame from base 1. CDR1 and CDR2 are read off the germline V gene as ENHRY and SYGVKD. V is pared back by 7 bases and J by 3 bases, with 9 bases lying between the germline termini. Donors were healthy HIV-negative adults with no recently reported acute infections or vaccinations. All donors were Caucasian adults living in Nashville, Tennessee, USA. CD4+ T cells were enriched by magnetic negative selection, after which naive cells were positively selected on CD45RA and the negative fraction was taken as the memory subset. Blood was obtained by leukapheresis, after which PBMCs were separated by Ficoll-Histopaque density gradient centrifugation and cryopreserved in liquid nitrogen vapor phase. Analytical flow cytometry was used to check the purity and quantity of every magnetically sorted T cell population. Each sorted fraction had its genomic DNA isolated and then quantified by UV absorbance on a Nanodrop 2000c.

Broad study findings and their caveats: When a few donors were compared, the shared fraction of clonotypes was 5% to 6.5% for naive CD4, around 3.5% for naive CD8, more than 2% for memory CD4, and less than 0.5% for memory CD8. Compared with non-shared clonotypes, the clonotypes found in all four sorted-subset donors had higher generation probabilities. Only blood was sampled, and tissue TCR repertoires likely differ from those in blood. Based on pairwise subsampling, the degree of clonotype sharing among donors was expected to be affected by sequencing depth. Because the study included a small number of donors, the genetic and exposure-history diversity represented was limited. Rarefaction of sorted-subset datasets indicated incomplete sequencing despite the large sequencing depth. Naive subsets generally had larger estimated clonotype richness than memory subsets.

The sequence links TRBV10-3 to TRBJ2-2; the D gene is perhaps TRBD2, on 5 matching bases. Sample: naive CD4+ T cells sorted from blood. This specimen's cell subset or site label, per the study, means: CD45RA+ positively selected. This TCR derives from a man between 18 and 35 years old in good health. For the CDR3, the sequence is CAINRGDTGELFF. In nucleotide form, the sequence is TGTGCCATCAACCGGGGAGACACCGGGGAGCTGTTTTTT.